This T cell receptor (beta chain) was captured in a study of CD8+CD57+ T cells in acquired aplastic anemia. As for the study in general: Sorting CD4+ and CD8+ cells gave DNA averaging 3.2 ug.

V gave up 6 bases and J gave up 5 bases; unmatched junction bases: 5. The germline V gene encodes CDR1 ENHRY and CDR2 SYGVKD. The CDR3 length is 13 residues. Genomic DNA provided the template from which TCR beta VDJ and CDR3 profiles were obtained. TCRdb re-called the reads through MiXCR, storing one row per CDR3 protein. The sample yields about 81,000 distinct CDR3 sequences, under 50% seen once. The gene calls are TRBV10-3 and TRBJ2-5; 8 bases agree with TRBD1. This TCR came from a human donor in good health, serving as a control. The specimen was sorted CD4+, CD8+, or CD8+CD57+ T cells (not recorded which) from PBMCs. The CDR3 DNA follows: TGTGCCATCAGCCGGGACAGGATGGAGACCCAGTACTTC. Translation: CAISRDRMETQYF.